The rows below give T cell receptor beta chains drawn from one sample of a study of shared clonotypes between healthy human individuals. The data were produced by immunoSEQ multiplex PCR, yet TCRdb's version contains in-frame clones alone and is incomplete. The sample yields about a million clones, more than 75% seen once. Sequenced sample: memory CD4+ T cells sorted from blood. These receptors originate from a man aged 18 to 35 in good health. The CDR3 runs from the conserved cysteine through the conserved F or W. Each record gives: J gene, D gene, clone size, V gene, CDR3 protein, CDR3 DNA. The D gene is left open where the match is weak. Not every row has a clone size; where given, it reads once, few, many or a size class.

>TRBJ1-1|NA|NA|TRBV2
CASSVFPGVATEAFF
TGTGCCAGCAGTGTTTTTCCGGGAGTGGCCACTGAAGCTTTCTTT
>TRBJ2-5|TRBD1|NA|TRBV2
CASRGQGAETQYF
TGTGCCAGTCGTGGACAGGGGGCAGAGACCCAGTACTTC
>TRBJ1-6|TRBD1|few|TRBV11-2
CASSGTGRENSPLHF
TGTGCCAGCAGCGGGACAGGTAGAGAGAATTCACCCCTCCACTTT
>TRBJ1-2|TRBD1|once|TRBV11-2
CASSGQGGNYGYTF
TGTGCCAGCAGCGGACAGGGAGGGAACTATGGCTACACCTTC
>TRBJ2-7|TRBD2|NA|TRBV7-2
CASSVTSISYEQYF
TGTGCCAGCAGCGTGACTAGCATTTCCTACGAGCAGTACTTC
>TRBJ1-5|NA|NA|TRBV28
CASSLLAGSNQPQHF
TGTGCCAGCAGTTTATTAGCAGGTAGCAATCAGCCCCAGCATTTT
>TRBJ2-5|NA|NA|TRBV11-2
CASSLQNQETQYF
TGTGCCAGCAGCCTACAGAACCAAGAGACCCAGTACTTC
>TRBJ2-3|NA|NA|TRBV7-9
CASTSELADRTDTQYF
TGTGCCAGCACCTCGGAATTAGCGGATCGCACAGATACGCAGTATTTT
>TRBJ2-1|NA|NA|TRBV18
CASSPQQVYNEQFF
TGTGCCAGCTCACCACAACAGGTATACAATGAGCAGTTCTTC
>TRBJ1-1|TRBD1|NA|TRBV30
CAWTGQGYTEAFF
TGTGCCTGGACCGGACAGGGGTACACTGAAGCTTTCTTT
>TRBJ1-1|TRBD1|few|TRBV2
CASNAGGFPEAFF
TGTGCCAGCAACGCAGGGGGGTTCCCTGAAGCTTTCTTT
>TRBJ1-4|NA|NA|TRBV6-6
CASTTRGATNEKLFF
TGTGCCAGCACCACCCGGGGGGCAACTAATGAAAAACTGTTTTTT
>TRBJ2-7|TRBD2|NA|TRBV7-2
CASSLASLAGGSYEQYF
TGTGCCAGCAGCTTAGCAAGTCTAGCGGGGGGATCCTACGAGCAGTACTTC
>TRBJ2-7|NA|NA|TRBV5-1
CASSSSSEQYF
TGCGCCAGCAGCTCTTCATCCGAGCAGTACTTC
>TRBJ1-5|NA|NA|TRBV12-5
CASGLVGGPHQPQHF
TGTGCTAGTGGTTTGGTCGGGGGACCCCATCAGCCCCAGCATTTT
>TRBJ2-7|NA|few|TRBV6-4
CASSAGHGYEQYF
TGTGCCAGCAGTGCGGGACACGGCTACGAGCAGTACTTC
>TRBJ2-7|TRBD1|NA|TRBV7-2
CASSLNRGQNYEQYF
TGTGCCAGCAGCTTAAACAGGGGACAAAACTACGAGCAGTACTTC
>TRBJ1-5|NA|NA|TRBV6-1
CASSHSENQPQHF
TGTGCCAGTAGTCACAGCGAAAATCAGCCCCAGCATTTT
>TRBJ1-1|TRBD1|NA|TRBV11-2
CASTSGTGAMNTEAFF
TGTGCCAGCACCTCCGGGACAGGGGCGATGAACACTGAAGCTTTCTTT
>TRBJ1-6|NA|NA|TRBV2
CASSVWGRGNSPLHF
TGTGCCAGCAGTGTTTGGGGGCGCGGAAATTCACCCCTCCACTTT
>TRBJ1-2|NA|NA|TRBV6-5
CASSPVGSRGYTF
TGTGCCAGCAGTCCCGTCGGGTCTAGAGGCTACACCTTC
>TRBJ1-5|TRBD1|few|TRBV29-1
CSVLTGGGSRNQPQHF
TGCAGCGTGCTGACAGGGGGAGGTAGTAGAAATCAGCCCCAGCATTTT
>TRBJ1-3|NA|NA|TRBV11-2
CASSPRYSSSGNTIYF
TGTGCCAGCAGCCCCCGGTACTCCAGCTCTGGAAACACCATATATTTT
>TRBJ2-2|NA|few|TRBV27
CASSFFDRSDTGELFF
TGTGCCAGCAGTTTCTTCGACAGGAGCGACACCGGGGAGCTGTTTTTT
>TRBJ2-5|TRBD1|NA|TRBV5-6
CASSGIQGAGETQYF
TGTGCCAGCAGCGGGATACAGGGGGCCGGGGAGACCCAGTACTTC
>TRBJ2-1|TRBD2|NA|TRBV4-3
CASSQDLLAGINSYNEQFF
TGCGCCAGCAGCCAAGATCTCCTAGCGGGCATAAACTCCTACAATGAGCAGTTCTTC
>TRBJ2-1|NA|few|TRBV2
CASSLYNEQFF
TGTGCCAGCAGTCTGTACAATGAGCAGTTCTTC
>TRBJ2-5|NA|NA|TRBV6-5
CASSYSHYDYETQYF
TGTGCCAGCAGTTACTCGCACTACGATTATGAGACCCAGTACTTC
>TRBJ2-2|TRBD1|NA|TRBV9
CASNRDRGLSGELFF
TGTGCCAGCAATCGGGACAGGGGGCTCAGCGGGGAGCTGTTTTTT
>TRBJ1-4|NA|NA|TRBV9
CASAPGGTNEKLFF
TGTGCCAGCGCCCCCGGGGGCACTAATGAAAAACTGTTTTTT
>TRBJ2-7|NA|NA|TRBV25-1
CASSVFAGEYDEQYF
TGTGCCAGCAGTGTATTTGCAGGGGAGTATGACGAGCAGTACTTC
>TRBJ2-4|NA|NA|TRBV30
CAWSAPGTKRNIQYF
TGTGCCTGGAGTGCTCCCGGGACGAAGAGGAACATTCAGTACTTC
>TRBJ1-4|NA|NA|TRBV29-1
CSVGPGGGNEKLFF
TGCAGCGTTGGACCCGGGGGAGGAAACGAAAAACTGTTTTTT
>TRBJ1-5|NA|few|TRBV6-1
CASSDGVRNQPQHF
TGTGCCAGCAGTGACGGGGTGCGAAATCAGCCCCAGCATTTT
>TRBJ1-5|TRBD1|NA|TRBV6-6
CASRTADRAEQPQHF
TGTGCCAGCAGAACCGCGGACAGGGCGGAACAGCCCCAGCATTTT
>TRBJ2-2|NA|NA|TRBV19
CASSIDSGTGELFF
TGTGCCAGTAGTATAGATTCCGGCACCGGGGAGCTGTTTTTT
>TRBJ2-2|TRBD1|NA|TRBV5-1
CASSSLQGQGVVFSGELFF
TGCGCCAGCAGCTCCTTGCAGGGACAGGGAGTCGTATTCTCCGGGGAGCTGTTTTTT
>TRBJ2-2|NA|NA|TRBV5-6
CASTNVRGRSGELFF
TGTGCCAGCACTAACGTGAGGGGTCGGTCCGGGGAGCTGTTTTTT
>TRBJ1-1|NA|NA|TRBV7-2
CASSLSSLAAFF
TGTGCCAGCAGCTTAAGTTCCCTAGCGGCTTTCTTT
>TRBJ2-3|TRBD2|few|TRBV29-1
CSTSSGVADTQYF
TGCAGCACCTCTAGCGGGGTAGCAGATACGCAGTATTTT
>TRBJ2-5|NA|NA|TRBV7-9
CASSLRADGETQYF
TGTGCCAGCAGCCTGAGGGCGGACGGAGAGACCCAGTACTTC
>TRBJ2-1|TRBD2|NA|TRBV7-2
CASSSYPLAGVGHEQFF
TGTGCCAGCAGCTCCTACCCTCTAGCGGGAGTTGGGCATGAGCAGTTCTTC
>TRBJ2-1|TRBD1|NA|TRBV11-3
CASSSHGTDNEQFF
TGTGCCAGCAGCTCCCATGGGACAGACAATGAGCAGTTCTTC
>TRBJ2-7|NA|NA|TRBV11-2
CASSLDWRGDEQYF
TGTGCCAGCAGCTTAGACTGGCGAGGGGACGAGCAGTACTTC
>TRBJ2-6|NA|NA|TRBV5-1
CASSTDGSGANVLTF
TGCGCCAGCAGCACGGACGGCTCTGGGGCCAACGTCCTGACTTTC
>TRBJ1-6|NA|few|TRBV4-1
CASSQDGGGGNSPLHF
TGCGCCAGCAGCCAAGATGGGGGCGGGGGCAATTCACCCCTCCACTTT
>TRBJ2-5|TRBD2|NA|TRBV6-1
CASLIGGAKEQYF
TGTGCCAGTTTGATCGGGGGGGCCAAGGAGCAGTACTTC
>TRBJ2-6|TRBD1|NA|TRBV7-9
CASSARQGRNLFGANVLTF
TGTGCCAGCAGCGCTAGACAGGGTCGGAATCTTTTTGGGGCCAACGTCCTGACTTTC
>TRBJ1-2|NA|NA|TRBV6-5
CASSNSNYGYTF
TGTGCCAGCAGTAACTCTAACTATGGCTACACCTTC
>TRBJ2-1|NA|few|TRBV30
CAWSRGEVGDEQFF
TGTGCCTGGAGTCGGGGCGAGGTCGGGGATGAGCAGTTCTTC
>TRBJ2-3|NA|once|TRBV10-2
CASSPLKDSPGDTQYF
TGCGCCAGCAGTCCCCTCAAAGACTCACCGGGAGATACGCAGTATTTT
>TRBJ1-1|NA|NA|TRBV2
CASSEGQRDTEAFF
TGTGCCAGCAGTGAAGGACAGAGGGACACTGAAGCTTTCTTT
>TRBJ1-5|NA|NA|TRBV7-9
CASSKGGGNQPQHF
TGTGCCAGCAGCAAGGGGGGCGGGAATCAGCCCCAGCATTTT
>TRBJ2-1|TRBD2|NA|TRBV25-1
CASTSGTSGRGPYNEQFF
TGTGCCAGCACATCCGGGACTAGCGGGAGAGGCCCTTACAATGAGCAGTTCTTC
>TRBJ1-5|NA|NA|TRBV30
CAWSSGKINQPQHF
TGTGCCTGGAGTTCCGGGAAAATCAATCAGCCCCAGCATTTT